One T cell receptor beta chain is described in this entry. Its matching antigen is unknown. This sample stems from a study of graft-versus-host responses after intestinal transplantation. Data came from immunoSEQ multiplex PCR; TCRdb stores just in-frame clones and leaves some out. The sample lists tens of thousands of clones, about 94% seen once, with around 0.5% in the top ten. Trimming removed 1 base at V and 3 bases at J, with 13 bases between. This CDR3 is 16 amino acids long. The germline CDR1 and CDR2 sequences are LNHNV and YYDKDF (reference sequence). This chain uses TRBV15 with TRBJ1-5; no clear D gene. Sequenced material: unstimulated CD8+ T cells sorted from spleen or lymph node cells, taken before intestinal transplant. The sequence derives from a human donor who received an intestinal transplant. The CDR3 DNA is TGTGCCACCAGCAGAGCTATAACAGCTGCCAATCAGCCCCAGCATTTT. This sequence encodes CATSRAITAANQPQHF.